This T cell receptor (beta chain) came from a study of blood T cell repertoires in COVID-19 (TCRdb year 2020). Background on the whole study: Collaborator samples came from the United States, Italy and Spain and covered acute and convalescent phases of COVID-19. Samples came from the ongoing ImmuneRACE study (first 160 participants) plus 1,254 subjects from 6 global collaborators. Where available, HLA class I and class II types were obtained from metadata supplied by the sample provider rather than from assay-based typing. The repertoires were released in a freely available public database intended as a resource for research on the immune response to SARS-CoV-2. A de-identified subject ID, COVID-19 status, age in years and sex were almost always included in the sample metadata. The material from the prospective study consisted of cDNA or gDNA derived from T cells, B-cell-depleted T cells, or PBMCs. Deeply sampled blood TCRbeta repertoires from subjects exposed to, actively infected with, or recovered from COVID-19 were included in the dataset. What the study reported, not specific to this receptor: The amount of clinical and demographic metadata varied by source and participant and was provided uncurated.

On this clone itself: Its recognized antigen is unknown. Qualities for individual bases were not recorded, and no much larger clone is one base off. Other DNA sequences in this sample translate to the same CDR3.

CDR1 and CDR2 were assigned from the germline V gene as SGDLS and YYNGEE. Trimmed from V: 2 bases; trimmed from J: 2 bases; junction bases lacking a gene match: 4. The cysteine opens and the phenylalanine closes a CDR3 of 16 amino acids. Just CDR3 DNA is preserved here, 48 bases in frame from base 1. Another Seattle source contributed samples from volunteer blood donors who had recovered from COVID-19. The collaborating institutions used their own protocols to collect whole blood in K2EDTA tubes. Collaborator samples were shipped for TCRbeta analysis as frozen whole blood, isolated PBMCs, or DNA extracted from either sample type. TCRbeta CDR3 regions were amplified from genomic DNA by means of the immunoSEQ Assay, a bias-controlled multiplex PCR. Under the source paper's analysis protocol: Within the assay, amplification of reference gene primers was used to estimate how many nucleated cells each sample contained. To quantify the absolute abundance of each unique TCRbeta CDR3 rearrangement, sequence reads were collapsed and filtered. For each sample, productive Simpson clonality was calculated as the square root of Simpson's diversity index across productive rearrangements. What TCRdb holds here is the immuneACCESS table cut down to in-frame rearrangements. Part of the clones is not present; checked against another copy, under half of the missing clones reflect an unresolved V gene, and the others are unexplained. The V and J calls and the clone size are those of that table, but D and trimming were determined from the DNA. This sample gives some 240,000 clones in total; 65% to 85% of them show up just once. The ten largest clonotypes hold approximately 1.5% of the sample.

The TCR was taken from a woman aged 40 to 50 who had recovered from COVID-19. Material: peripheral blood. This chain is built from TRBV9 and TRBJ1-3; 10 middle bases align to TRBD1. This receptor carries the CDR3 CASSVRGTGAGNTIYF. In nucleotides, the sequence is TGTGCCAGCAGCGTTAGAGGGACAGGGGCTGGAAACACCATATATTTT. Where the CDR3 stops, the reference TRBV9 and TRBJ1-3 genes take over; the full variable domain is DSGVTQTPKHLITATGQRVTLRCSPRSGDLSVYWYQQSLDQGLQFLIQYYNGEERAKGNILERFSAQQFPDLHSELNLSSLELGDSALYFCASSVRGTGAGNTIYFGEGSWLTVV.